This T cell receptor (beta chain) stems from a study of blood T cells in healthy people across ages. The germline CDR1 and CDR2 sequences are DFQATT and SNEGSKA (reference sequence). The CDR3 sequence is 14 residues long. Trimming at V came to 5 bases and at J to 1 base, leaving 7 bases not matched to a gene. General study points: Among long-lived donors, naive CD4+ cells were more numerous and diversity higher than in aged donors. Strong correlation linked observed beta diversity and percent naive T cells.

As regards this clonotype: What it recognizes is unknown. A much larger clone sits a single nucleotide away, making a read error possible.

A second PCR of roughly 6 to 12 cycles used a sample-barcoded 5' primer and a J-beta primer mix. TCRdb passed the 5' RACE reads through MiXCR, listing each CDR3 protein once. Of about 670,000 distinct CDR3 sequences detected, 35% to 50% appear once; the ten largest clones hold roughly 30%. This rearrangement joins TRBV20-1 to TRBJ2-5, with TRBD2 matching 7 bases. The TCR comes from a man older than 75 in good health. The source material was blood. CDR3 in DNA: TGCAGTGCTGATGTAACTAGCGCCCAAGAGACCCAGTACTTC. It is translated as CSADVTSAQETQYF.